This TCR beta chain was identified during a study of blood T cell repertoires in COVID-19. Repertoires were generated with immunoSEQ multiplex PCR, while TCRdb's copy carries only in-frame clones and drops some. The sample holds approximately 120,000 clones; roughly 83% are singletons and the top ten take over 4.5%. Germline V gene data show CDR1 as LGHNA and CDR2 as YSLEER. The V end was cut by 0 bases, the J end by 7 bases, with 15 bases between. The CDR3 is made up of 15 amino acids. The rearrangement uses TRBV4-3 and TRBJ1-2; the D gene is possibly TRBD1 (5 bases). The TCR originated in a human donor in a cohort sampled during active COVID-19. Sequencing was performed on peripheral blood. CDR3 DNA: TGCGCCAGCAGCCAAGATCACAGGAGGGGAGGTGGCTACACCTTC. It yields the protein CASSQDHRRGGGYTF.